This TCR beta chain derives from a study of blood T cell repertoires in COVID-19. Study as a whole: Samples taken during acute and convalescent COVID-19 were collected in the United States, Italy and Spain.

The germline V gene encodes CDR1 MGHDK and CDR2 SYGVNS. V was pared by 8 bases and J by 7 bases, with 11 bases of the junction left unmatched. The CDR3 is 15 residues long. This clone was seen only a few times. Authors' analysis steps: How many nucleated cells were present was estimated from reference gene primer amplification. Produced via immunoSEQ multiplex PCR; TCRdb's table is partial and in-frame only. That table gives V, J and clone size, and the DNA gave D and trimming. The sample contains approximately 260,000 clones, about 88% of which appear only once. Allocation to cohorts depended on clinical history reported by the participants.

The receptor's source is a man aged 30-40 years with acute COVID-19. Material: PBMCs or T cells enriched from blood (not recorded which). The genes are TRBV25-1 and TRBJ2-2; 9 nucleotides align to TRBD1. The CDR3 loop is CASGRGTGSFGELFF. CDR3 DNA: TGTGCCAGCGGTAGGGGGACAGGGTCGTTCGGGGAGCTGTTTTTT. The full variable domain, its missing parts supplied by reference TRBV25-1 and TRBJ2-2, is EADIYQTPRYLVIGTGKKITLECSQTMGHDKMYWYQQDPGMELHLIHYSYGVNSTEKGDLSSESTVSRIRTEHFPLTLESARPSHTSQYLCASGRGTGSFGELFFGEGSRLTVL.